This T cell receptor (beta chain) was obtained from a study of cytomegalovirus exposure and HLA in healthy donors. Study at large: Findings of an earlier analysis included some 120 million unique TCR beta sequences from some 180 million T cells. Findings and limits, study-wide: An apparent linkage of common viral pathogens to several of the most significant clusters emerged in a later analysis. An observed cluster of highly shared sequence variants was recorded as a likely sequencing artifact.

In the PCR, 60 Vbeta and 13 Jbeta primers were used. The method was immunoSEQ multiplex PCR; TCRdb's version includes in-frame clones alone and lacks a portion of them. The sample consists of about 150,000 clones, around three quarters of them appearing once. Worth noting for this clone: Its antigen remains unknown.

Per germline, CDR1 MNHNS and CDR2 SASEGT. The CDR3 consists of 15 residues. V was shortened by 1 base and J by 4 bases, with 11 bases between the two germline ends. Sequencing was done on a sample of PBMCs. The sequence came from a woman aged 55-69 years in good health and CMV-seropositive. The rearrangement links TRBV6-1 to TRBJ1-3, with D possibly being TRBD1 (5 bases). The CDR3 nucleotides are TGTGCCAGCAGTGAAGGCGGGACGTTCGGAAACACCATATATTTT. This encodes CASSEGGTFGNTIYF.